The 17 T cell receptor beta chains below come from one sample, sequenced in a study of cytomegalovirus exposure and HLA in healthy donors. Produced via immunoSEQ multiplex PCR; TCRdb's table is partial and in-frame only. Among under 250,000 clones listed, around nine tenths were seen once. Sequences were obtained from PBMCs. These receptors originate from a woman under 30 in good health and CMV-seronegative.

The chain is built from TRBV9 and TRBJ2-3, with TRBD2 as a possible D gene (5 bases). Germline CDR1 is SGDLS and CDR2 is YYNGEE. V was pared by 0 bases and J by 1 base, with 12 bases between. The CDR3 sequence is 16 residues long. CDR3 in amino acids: CASSVVEGRGTDTQYF. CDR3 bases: TGTGCCAGCAGCGTAGTAGAGGGAAGGGGCACAGATACGCAGTATTTT.

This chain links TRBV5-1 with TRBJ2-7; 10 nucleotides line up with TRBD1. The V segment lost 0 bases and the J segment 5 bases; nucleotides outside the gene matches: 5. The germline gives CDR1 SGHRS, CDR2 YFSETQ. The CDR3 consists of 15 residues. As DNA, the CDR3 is TGCGCCAGCAGCTTGGCGGGACAGGGGAACCACGAGCAGTACTTC. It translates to CASSLAGQGNHEQYF.

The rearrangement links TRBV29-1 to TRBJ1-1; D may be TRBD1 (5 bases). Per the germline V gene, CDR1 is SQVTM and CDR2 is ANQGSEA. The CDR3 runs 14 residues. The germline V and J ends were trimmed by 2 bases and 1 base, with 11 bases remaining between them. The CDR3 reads CSVESGQTNTEAFF. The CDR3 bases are TGCAGCGTTGAATCAGGGCAGACGAACACTGAAGCTTTCTTT.

DNA for the CDR3: TGTGCCAGCAGTTACCTGGGGGAGGGCTCCAATGAGCAGTTCTTC. It specifies CASSYLGEGSNEQFF. The chain uses TRBV6-6 and TRBJ2-1, with TRBD2 matching 7 bases. V dropped 2 bases and J dropped 6; count of bases not matched to a gene: 7. The CDR3 covers 15 residues. Germline assignment: CDR1 MNHNY and CDR2 SVGAGI (reference sequence).

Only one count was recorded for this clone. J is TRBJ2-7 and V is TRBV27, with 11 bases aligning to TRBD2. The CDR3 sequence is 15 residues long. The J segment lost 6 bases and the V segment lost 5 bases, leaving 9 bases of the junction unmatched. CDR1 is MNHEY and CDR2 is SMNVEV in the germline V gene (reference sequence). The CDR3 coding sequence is TGTGCCAGCAGTATTAGCGGGAGGGCCAAACCCGAGCAGTACTTC. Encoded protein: CASSISGRAKPEQYF.

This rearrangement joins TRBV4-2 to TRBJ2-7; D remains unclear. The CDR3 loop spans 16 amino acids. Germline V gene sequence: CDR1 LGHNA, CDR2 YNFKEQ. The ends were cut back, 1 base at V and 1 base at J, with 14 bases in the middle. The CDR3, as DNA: TGTGCCAGCAGCCAAGGGAGTGACGTATTTTCCTACGAGCAGTACTTC. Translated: CASSQGSDVFSYEQYF.

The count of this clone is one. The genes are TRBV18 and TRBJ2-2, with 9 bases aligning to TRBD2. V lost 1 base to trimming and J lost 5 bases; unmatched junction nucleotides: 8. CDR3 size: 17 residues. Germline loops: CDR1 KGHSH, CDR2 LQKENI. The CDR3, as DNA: TGTGCCAGCTCACCACAGCGCGGGAGGGCCGGAACCGGGGAGCTGTTTTTT. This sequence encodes CASSPQRGRAGTGELFF.

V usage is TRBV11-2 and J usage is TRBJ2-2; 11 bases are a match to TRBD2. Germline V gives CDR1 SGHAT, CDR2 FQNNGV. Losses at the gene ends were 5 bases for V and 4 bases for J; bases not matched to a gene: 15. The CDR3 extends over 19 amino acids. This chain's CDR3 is CASSRFWGLAAPGTGELFF. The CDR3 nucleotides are TGTGCCAGCAGCCGGTTTTGGGGACTAGCGGCCCCGGGCACCGGGGAGCTGTTTTTT.

CDR3 loop: CASSLGAAGELYEQYF. CDR3 DNA: TGTGCCAGCAGCTTAGGTGCAGCGGGAGAGCTCTACGAGCAGTACTTC. This chain links TRBV7-8 with TRBJ2-7; 8 bases align to TRBD2. This CDR3 has 16 residues. Germline V gene sequence: CDR1 SGHVS, CDR2 FQNEAQ. Unmatched junction bases numbered 8, after V lost 1 base and J lost 3 bases.

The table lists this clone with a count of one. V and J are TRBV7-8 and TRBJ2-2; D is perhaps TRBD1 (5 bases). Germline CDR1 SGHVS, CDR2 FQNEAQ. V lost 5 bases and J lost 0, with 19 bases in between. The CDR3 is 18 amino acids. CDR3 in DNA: TGTGCCAGCAGCCGCTGGTCTGAAGTAGGGGCGAACACCGGGGAGCTGTTTTTT. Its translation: CASSRWSEVGANTGELFF.

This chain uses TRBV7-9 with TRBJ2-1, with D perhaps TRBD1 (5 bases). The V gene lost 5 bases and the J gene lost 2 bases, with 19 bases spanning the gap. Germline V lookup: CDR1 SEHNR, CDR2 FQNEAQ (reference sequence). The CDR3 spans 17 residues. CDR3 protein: CASSVIGARTAYNEQFF. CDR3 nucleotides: TGTGCCAGCAGCGTAATAGGGGCGCGAACCGCCTACAATGAGCAGTTCTTC.

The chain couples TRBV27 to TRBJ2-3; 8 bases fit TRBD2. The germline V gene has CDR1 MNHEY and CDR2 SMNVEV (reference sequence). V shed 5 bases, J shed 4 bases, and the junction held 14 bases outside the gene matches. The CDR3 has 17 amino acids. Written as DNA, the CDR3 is TGTGCCAGCAGTGTCAAGCGGGAGCCGATTCTCCCAGATACGCAGTATTTT. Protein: CASSVKREPILPDTQYF.

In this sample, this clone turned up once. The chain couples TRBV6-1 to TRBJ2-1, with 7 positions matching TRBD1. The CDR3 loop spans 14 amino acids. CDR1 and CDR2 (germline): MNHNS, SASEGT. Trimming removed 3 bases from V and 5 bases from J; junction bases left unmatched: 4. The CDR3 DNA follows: TGTGCCAGCAGTGAGGGACAGCCAAACAATGAGCAGTTCTTC. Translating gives CASSEGQPNNEQFF.

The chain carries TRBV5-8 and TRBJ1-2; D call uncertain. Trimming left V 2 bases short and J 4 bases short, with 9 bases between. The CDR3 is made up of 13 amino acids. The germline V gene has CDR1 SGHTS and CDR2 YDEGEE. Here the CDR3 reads CASSLRESYGYTF. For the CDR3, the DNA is TGTGCCAGCAGCTTACGGGAGTCCTATGGCTACACCTTC.

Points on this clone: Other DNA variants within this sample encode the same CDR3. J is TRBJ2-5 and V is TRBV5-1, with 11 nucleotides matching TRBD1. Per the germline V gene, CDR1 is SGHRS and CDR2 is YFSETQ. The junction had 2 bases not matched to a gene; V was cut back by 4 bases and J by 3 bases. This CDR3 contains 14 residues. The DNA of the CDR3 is TGCGCCAGCAGCCCGGGACAGGGGGAAGAGACCCAGTACTTC. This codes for CASSPGQGEETQYF.

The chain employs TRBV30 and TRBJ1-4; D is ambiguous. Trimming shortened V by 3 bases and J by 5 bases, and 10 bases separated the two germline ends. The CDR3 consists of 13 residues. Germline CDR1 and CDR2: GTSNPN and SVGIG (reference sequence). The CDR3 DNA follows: TGTGCCTGGAGCTCGTGGGCAAATGAAAAACTGTTTTTT. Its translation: CAWSSWANEKLFF.

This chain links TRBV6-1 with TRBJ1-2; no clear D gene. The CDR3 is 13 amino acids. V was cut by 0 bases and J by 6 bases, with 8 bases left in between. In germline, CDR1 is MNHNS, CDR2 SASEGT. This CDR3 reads CASSEAGSDGYTF. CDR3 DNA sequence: TGTGCCAGCAGTGAAGCCGGGAGTGATGGCTACACCTTC.